This TCR beta chain was observed in a study of blood T cell repertoires in COVID-19 (dated by TCRdb to between 2020 and 2021). Regarding the study in general: Collaborator samples came from the United States, Italy and Spain and covered acute and convalescent phases of COVID-19. The prospective study material was composed of cDNA or gDNA derived from T cells, B-cell-depleted T cells, or PBMCs. Deeply sampled blood TCRbeta repertoires from subjects exposed to, actively infected with, or recovered from COVID-19 were included in the dataset. The repertoires were released in a freely available public database intended as a resource for research on the immune response to SARS-CoV-2. Where available, HLA class I and class II types were obtained from metadata supplied by the sample provider rather than from assay-based typing. The sample metadata nearly always contained a de-identified subject ID, COVID-19 status, age in years and sex. The samples were drawn from the first 160 participants of the ongoing ImmuneRACE study and from more than 1,000 subjects provided by 6 global collaborators. What the work shows at the level of the full study, not this receptor alone: Clinical and demographic metadata were provided uncurated, with the amount varying by source and participant.

At one collaborating source in Seattle, patients were enrolled during active infection and were followed longitudinally through the course of disease. Whole blood was collected in K2EDTA tubes by collaborating institutions according to the institutions' own protocols. For TCRbeta analysis, collaborators shipped samples in one of three forms: frozen whole blood, isolated PBMCs, or DNA extracted from either of those sample types. Taken from the germline V gene, the CDR1 and CDR2 loops are SGHRS and YFSETQ. For this chain, trimming is 4 bases at the V end and 8 bases at the J end, and the number of junction bases without a gene match is 13. The CDR3 holds 15 amino acids from the cysteine to the phenylalanine. Kept here is only the CDR3 DNA, which spans 45 bases and is read in frame from base 1. Concerning this clone: The clone's antigen remains unknown. Base-call qualities are not available, and no considerably larger clone is one nucleotide away.

TCRbeta CDR3 regions were amplified from genomic DNA by means of the immunoSEQ Assay, a bias-controlled multiplex PCR. The authors processed their data as follows. Nucleated cell counts per sample were estimated from amplification of reference gene primers within the assay. Sequence reads were collapsed and filtered to measure the absolute abundance of every unique TCRbeta CDR3 rearrangement. For each sample, productive Simpson clonality was calculated as the square root of Simpson's diversity index across productive rearrangements. This is the immuneACCESS table as TCRdb keeps it, with only in-frame sequences that have V and J called. A part of the clones is gone; compared with another copy, unresolved V genes explain less than half, and the rest is unexplained. D and trimming come from the DNA, and the V and J calls and clone size come from that table. Here the sample has about 150,000 clones; about 85% occur a single time. The ten top clones hold around 8% of the sample.

This sequence uses TRBV5-1 and TRBJ1-2, and 8 bases in between align with TRBD1. This clonotype was sampled from a woman aged 55-69 years with COVID-19, enrolled during active disease. The sequenced sample consisted of peripheral blood. The CDR3 reads as follows: CASSIPGTGPRGYTF. The DNA reads as follows: TGCGCCAGCAGCATCCCCGGGACAGGCCCGAGGGGCTACACCTTC.